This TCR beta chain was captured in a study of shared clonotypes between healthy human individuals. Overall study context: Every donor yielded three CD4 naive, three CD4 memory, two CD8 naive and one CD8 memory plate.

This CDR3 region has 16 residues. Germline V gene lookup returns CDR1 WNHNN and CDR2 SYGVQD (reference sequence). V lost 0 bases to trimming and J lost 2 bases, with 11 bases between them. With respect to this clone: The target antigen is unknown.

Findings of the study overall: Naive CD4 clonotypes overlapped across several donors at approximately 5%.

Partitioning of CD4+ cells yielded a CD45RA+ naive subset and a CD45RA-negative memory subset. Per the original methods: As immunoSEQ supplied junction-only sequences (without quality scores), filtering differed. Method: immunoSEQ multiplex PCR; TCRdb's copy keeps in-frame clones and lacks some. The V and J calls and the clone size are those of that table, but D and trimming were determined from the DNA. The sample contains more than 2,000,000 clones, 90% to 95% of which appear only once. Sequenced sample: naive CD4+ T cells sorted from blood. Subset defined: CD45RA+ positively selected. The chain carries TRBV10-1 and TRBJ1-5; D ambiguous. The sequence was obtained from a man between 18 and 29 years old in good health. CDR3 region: CASSESYDPGNQPQHF. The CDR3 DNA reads TGCGCCAGCAGTGAGTCGTATGATCCCGGCAATCAGCCCCAGCATTTT.